The 27 T cell receptor beta chains presented below share a single source sample, sequenced in a study of identifying expanded T cells in peripheral blood. Using immunoSEQ multiplex PCR, the repertoire was profiled, and TCRdb retains in-frame clones only, with some absent. The profile shows about 82,000 clones, roughly 90% of them singletons. Sequencing was done on a sample of blood. The receptors were sampled from a person between 18 and 75 years old in good health.

This clone was counted once. The J gene is TRBJ1-3, the V gene TRBV10-3; tentative D call: TRBD1 (6 bases). V lost 1 base and J lost 8, with 15 bases in between. Germline lookup yields CDR1 ENHRY and CDR2 SYGVKD. The CDR3 sequence is 15 residues long. CDR3 protein: CAISEWVRGGDTIYF. Written as DNA, the CDR3 is TGTGCCATCAGTGAGTGGGTCAGGGGAGGAGACACCATATATTTT.

The V gene is TRBV6-1, the J gene TRBJ1-2, with D perhaps TRBD1 (6 bases). Trimming took off 2 bases at V and 3 bases at J, with 19 bases between the two ends. This CDR3 contains 17 residues. Germline CDR1 reads MNHNS; CDR2 reads SASEGT. CDR3 region: CASSEILTWGADYGYTF. CDR3 DNA sequence: TGTGCCAGCAGTGAAATTTTAACATGGGGGGCGGACTATGGCTACACCTTC.

The rearrangement joins TRBV18 to TRBJ2-1; 7 bases map to TRBD1. The V gene's germline CDR1 is KGHSH and CDR2 LQKENI. The CDR3 loop spans 15 amino acids. The ends lost 5 bases at V and 4 bases at J; junction bases unmatched: 8. CDR3: CASSKGTAMYNEQFF. The CDR3 DNA reads as TGTGCCAGCTCAAAAGGGACAGCAATGTACAATGAGCAGTTCTTC.

The V call is TRBV9, the J call TRBJ2-5; the D gene is possibly TRBD1 (6 bases). This CDR3 has 14 amino acids. Germline CDR1 reads SGDLS; CDR2 reads YYNGEE. V gave up 0 bases and J gave up 4 bases, with 10 bases separating them. CDR3 sequence: CASSVGFRGETQYF. The CDR3, as DNA: TGTGCCAGCAGCGTAGGATTCAGGGGAGAGACCCAGTACTTC.

The chain employs TRBV5-1 and TRBJ1-2; D is undetermined. The CDR3 totals 13 residues. Looked up from germline, CDR1 is SGHRS and CDR2 is YFSETQ. V gave up 7 bases and J gave up 4 bases, with 14 bases separating them. This CDR3 reads CASRAPPSYGYTF. Written as DNA, the CDR3 is TGCGCCAGCCGGGCTCCACCTAGCTATGGCTACACCTTC.

V usage is TRBV5-6 and J usage is TRBJ2-4; D may be TRBD1 (5 bases). The germline V and J ends were trimmed by 3 bases and 2 bases, with 6 bases remaining between them. The CDR3 spans 13 residues. In germline, CDR1 is SGHDT, CDR2 YYEEEE. The CDR3 sequence: CASSWGTKNIQYF. In nucleotides, the CDR3 is TGTGCCAGCAGCTGGGGCACCAAAAACATTCAGTACTTC.

The V gene is TRBV6-5, the J gene TRBJ2-1; D perhaps matches TRBD1 (5 bases). The CDR3 contains 14 residues. Germline CDR1 MNHEY, CDR2 SVGAGI. Trimming cost V 0 bases and J 5 bases, with 8 bases left between them. The CDR3: CASSYSTVNNEQFF. The CDR3 DNA is TGTGCCAGCAGTTACTCGACAGTTAACAATGAGCAGTTCTTC.

J is TRBJ1-1 and V is TRBV6-5; D may be TRBD1 (6 bases). CDR3 length equals 13 residues. V shed 5 bases and J shed 5 bases, with 12 bases lying between them. The V gene's germline CDR1 is MNHEY and CDR2 SVGAGI. Written as DNA, the CDR3 is TGTGCCAGCAGTCCTCAGGGGAAAACTGAAGCTTTCTTT. Its translation: CASSPQGKTEAFF.

Only a few counts were recorded for this clone. V and J are TRBV18 and TRBJ1-4; perhaps TRBD1 as D (5 bases). The CDR3 runs to 15 residues. V was pared by 6 bases and J by 8 bases, with 19 bases between. Germline loops: CDR1 KGHSH, CDR2 LQKENI. The CDR3 sequence is CASSPALGEEEKLFF. The CDR3 nucleotides are TGTGCCAGCTCCCCGGCGTTGGGGGAGGAAGAAAAACTGTTTTTT. The full variable domain, with the rest looked up from reference TRBV18 and TRBJ1-4, is NAGVMQNPRHLVRRRGQEARLRCSPMKGHSHVYWYRQLPEEGLKFMVYLQKENIIDESGMPKERFSAEFPKEGPSILRIQQVVRGDSAAYFCASSPALGEEEKLFFGSGTQLSVL.

V gene TRBV12-5 combines with J gene TRBJ1-2; a weak D match, TRBD1 (6 bases). CDR1 is LGHNT and CDR2 is FRNRAP in the germline V gene. The CDR3 consists of 16 residues. The V end lost 0 bases, the J end lost 5 bases, and 16 bases lay between the germline ends. CDR3 sequence: CASGLVPGQIMYGYTF. For the CDR3, the DNA is TGTGCTAGTGGTTTGGTACCCGGACAGATCATGTATGGCTACACCTTC. The complete variable domain, with remaining parts taken from reference TRBV12-5 and TRBJ1-2, reads DARVTQTPRHKVTEMGQEVTMRCQPILGHNTVFWYRQTMMQGLELLAYFRNRAPLDDSGMPKDRFSAEMPDATLATLKIQPSEPRDSAVYFCASGLVPGQIMYGYTFGSGTRLTVV.

The J gene is TRBJ2-3, the V gene TRBV19; the match to TRBD2 covers 8 bases. The CDR3 length is 17 residues. The ends lost 7 bases at V and 3 bases at J; junction bases unmatched: 15. Germline CDR1 reads LNHDA; CDR2 reads SQIVND (reference sequence). In nucleotides, the CDR3 is TGTGCCAGTACCCCAGCGGGCGGAGCGGGGGTGACAGATACGCAGTATTTT. Translated: CASTPAGGAGVTDTQYF.

The chain joins TRBV29-1 to TRBJ2-5; no definite D call. Per germline, CDR1 SQVTM and CDR2 ANQGSEA. The CDR3 spans 10 residues. The ends were cut back, 4 bases at V and 5 bases at J, with 5 bases in the middle. The DNA of the CDR3 is TGCAGCGTTGGAAGGGAGACCCAGTACTTC. This encodes CSVGRETQYF.

A single count supports this clone. This sequence joins TRBV7-8 and TRBJ1-5, with a possible D match to TRBD1 (6 bases). CDR1 and CDR2 from the germline V gene are SGHVS and FQNEAQ. The germline V and J ends were trimmed by 4 bases and 5 bases, with 12 bases remaining between them. This CDR3 has 14 residues. The CDR3 DNA is TGTGCCAGCAGCTCGAACAGGGTTGATCAGCCCCAGCATTTT. This gives the protein CASSSNRVDQPQHF. Combining the CDR3 with reference TRBV7-8 and TRBJ1-5 gives the whole variable domain GAGVSQSPRYKVAKRGQDVALRCDPISGHVSLFWYQQALGQGPEFLTYFQNEAQLDKSGLPSDRFFAERPEGSVSTLKIQRTQQEDSAVYLCASSSNRVDQPQHFGDGTRLSIL.

This chain links TRBV18 with TRBJ1-2; D remains unclear. V was clipped by 3 bases and J by 4 bases, with 15 bases between them. Germline V CDR1 and CDR2: KGHSH, LQKENI. This CDR3 has 15 residues. This CDR3 is CASSPTKGAGYGYTF. The CDR3 DNA reads TGTGCCAGCTCACCCACCAAGGGTGCGGGCTATGGCTACACCTTC.

The chain couples TRBV29-1 to TRBJ1-5; D may be TRBD1 (5 bases). The CDR3 length is 13 residues. V lost 2 bases, J lost 5 bases, and 10 bases lay in between. Germline CDR1 is SQVTM and CDR2 is ANQGSEA. The CDR3 loop reads CSVEIDSYQPQHF. The CDR3 bases are TGCAGCGTTGAAATTGACAGCTATCAGCCCCAGCATTTT.

The chain is built from TRBV6-6 and TRBJ2-5; D is unclear. This CDR3 contains 11 residues. Germline CDR1 is MNHNY and CDR2 is SVGAGI (reference sequence). V shed 6 bases and J shed 3 bases, with 5 bases lying between them. The CDR3 spells CASSPEETQYF. CDR3 bases: TGTGCCAGCAGCCCCGAAGAGACCCAGTACTTC.

The chain couples TRBV19 to TRBJ1-2; 7 bases map to TRBD1. Trimming took 10 bases from V and 8 from J; bases not matched to a gene: 7. The germline CDR1 and CDR2 sequences are LNHDA and SQIVND (reference sequence). CDR3 length: 11 amino acids. The CDR3 loop is CATAGGSGYTF. For the CDR3, the DNA is TGTGCCACCGCAGGGGGGAGCGGCTACACCTTC. The full variable domain, in which reference TRBV19 and TRBJ1-2 provide the parts outside the CDR3, is DGGITQSPKYLFRKEGQNVTLSCEQNLNHDAMYWYRQDPGQGLRLIYYSQIVNDFQKGDIAEGYSVSREKKESFPLTVTSAQKNPTAFYLCATAGGSGYTFGSGTRLTVV.

The chain couples TRBV7-9 to TRBJ2-5; 9 nucleotides match TRBD1. V lost 0 bases to trimming and J lost 5 bases; unmatched junction nucleotides: 7. Germline CDR1 reads SEHNR; CDR2 reads FQNEAQ (reference sequence). This CDR3 spans 16 amino acids. DNA for the CDR3: TGTGCCAGCAGCTTAGCCCGGGACAGGGATCGCGAGACCCAGTACTTC. This translates into CASSLARDRDRETQYF.

CDR3 protein: CASSDQGSGYTF. The CDR3 DNA is TGCGCCAGCAGTGACCAGGGCTCGGGCTACACCTTC. The chain joins TRBV10-1 to TRBJ1-2; possibly TRBD1 for D (5 bases). Germline values: CDR1 WNHNN, CDR2 SYGVQD (reference sequence). The V end lost 3 bases, the J end lost 8 bases, and 10 bases lay between the germline ends. The length of the CDR3 is 12 residues.

The rearrangement uses TRBV6-1 and TRBJ1-2; D remains unclear. Germline V gene sequence: CDR1 MNHNS, CDR2 SASEGT. Trimming cost V 11 bases and J 3 bases, with 16 bases left between them. This CDR3 region has 13 residues. CDR3 in amino acids: CASRDPRDYGYTF. In DNA, the CDR3 is TGTGCCTCGCGGGATCCCCGGGACTATGGCTACACCTTC.

The chain employs TRBV5-4 and TRBJ2-3, with 8 bases lining up with TRBD2. This CDR3 has 14 residues. Germline-derived CDR1 and CDR2 are SGHNT and YYREEE (reference sequence). V was pared by 0 bases and J by 5 bases, with 2 bases of the junction left unmatched. CDR3 nucleotides: TGTGCCAGCAGCTTGGGTAGCGGGGAAGATACGCAGTATTTT. Its protein product is CASSLGSGEDTQYF.

J is TRBJ2-7 and V is TRBV11-2, with D tentatively TRBD1 (5 bases). With 1 base removed from V and 0 bases from J, the gap between germline ends came to 16 bases. The CDR3 is 17 residues long. Germline V gives CDR1 SGHAT, CDR2 FQNNGV. This CDR3 is CASSLGGDSDSSYEQYF. CDR3 sequence (DNA): TGTGCCAGCAGCTTAGGCGGTGACAGCGATAGCTCCTACGAGCAGTACTTC.

The V gene is TRBV9, the J gene TRBJ1-5; the match to TRBD1 covers 7 bases. V lost 4 bases to trimming and J lost 5 bases; unmatched junction nucleotides: 9. The germline V gene encodes CDR1 SGDLS and CDR2 YYNGEE. The CDR3 has 15 amino acids. DNA of the CDR3: TGTGCCAGCAGCTCCCAAGGGGGCGATTATCAGCCCCAGCATTTT. Its translation: CASSSQGGDYQPQHF.

For this clone: The junction departs from germline at one end; a sequencing error may be responsible. The chain has TRBV6-1 and TRBJ1-2; tentatively, D is TRBD1 (5 bases). Looked up from germline, CDR1 is MNHNS and CDR2 is SASEGT. This CDR3 region has 14 residues. This chain's CDR3 is CASREVPGVYGYTF. In DNA, the CDR3 is TGTGCCAGCAGGGAAGTGCCGGGGGTCTATGGCTACACCTTC.

In this sample, this clone turned up once. The V and J genes are TRBV29-1 and TRBJ2-1; possibly TRBD1 or TRBD2 for D (5 bases each). The CDR3 consists of 13 residues. V gave up 6 bases and J gave up 2 bases, with 11 bases separating them. Per the germline V gene, CDR1 is SQVTM and CDR2 is ANQGSEA. The CDR3 DNA sequence: TGCAGCGTCGGGACCGTAACCTACAATGAGCAGTTCTTC. Residues: CSVGTVTYNEQFF.

This chain's CDR3 is CASTDGPFEAFF. Here the CDR3 DNA reads TGTGCCAGCACCGATGGACCATTTGAAGCTTTCTTT. The gene calls are TRBV7-9 and TRBJ1-1; D not resolved. The CDR3 runs 12 residues. Germline V CDR1 and CDR2: SEHNR, FQNEAQ (reference sequence). Trimming removed 7 bases at V and 7 bases at J, with 13 bases between. Based on the CDR3 plus reference TRBV7-9 and TRBJ1-1, the full variable domain is DTGVSQNPRHKITKRGQNVTFRCDPISEHNRLYWYRQTLGQGPEFLTYFQNEAQLEKSRLLSDRFSAERPKGSFSTLEIQRTEQGDSAMYLCASTDGPFEAFFGQGTRLTVV.

This clone appeared a single time. The chain joins TRBV7-9 to TRBJ2-1; 11 bases line up with TRBD1. There are 16 residues in the CDR3. CDR1 is SEHNR and CDR2 is FQNEAQ in the germline V gene (reference sequence). After removal of 4 bases from V and 2 bases from J, the junction contained 4 bases not matched to a gene. The CDR3 reads CASSSGQGAPYNEQFF. The CDR3 DNA reads TGTGCCAGCAGCTCTGGACAGGGGGCTCCCTACAATGAGCAGTTCTTC.